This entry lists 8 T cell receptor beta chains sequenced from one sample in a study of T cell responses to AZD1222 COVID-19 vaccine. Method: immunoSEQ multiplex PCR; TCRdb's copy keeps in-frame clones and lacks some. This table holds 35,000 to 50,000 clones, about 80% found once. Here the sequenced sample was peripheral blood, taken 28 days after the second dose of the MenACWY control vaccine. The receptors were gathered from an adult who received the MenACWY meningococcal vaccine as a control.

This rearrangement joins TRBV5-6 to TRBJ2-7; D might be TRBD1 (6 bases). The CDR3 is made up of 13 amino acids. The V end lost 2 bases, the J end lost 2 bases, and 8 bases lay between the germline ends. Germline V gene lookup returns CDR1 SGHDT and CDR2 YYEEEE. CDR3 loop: CASSLGGPYEQYF. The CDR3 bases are TGTGCCAGCAGCTTAGGGGGACCCTACGAGCAGTACTTC.

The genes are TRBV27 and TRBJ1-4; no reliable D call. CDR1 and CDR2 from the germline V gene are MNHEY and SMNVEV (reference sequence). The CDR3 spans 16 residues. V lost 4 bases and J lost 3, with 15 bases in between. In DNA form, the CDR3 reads TGTGCCAGCAGTTCGGGATTTCTTGCTGCTAATGAAAAACTGTTTTTT. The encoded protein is CASSSGFLAANEKLFF. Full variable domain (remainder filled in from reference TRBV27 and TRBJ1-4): EAQVTQNPRYLITVTGKKLTVTCSQNMNHEYMSWYRQDPGLGLRQIYYSMNVEVTDKGDVPEGYKVSRKEKRNFPLILESPSPNQTSLYFCASSSGFLAANEKLFFGSGTQLSVL.

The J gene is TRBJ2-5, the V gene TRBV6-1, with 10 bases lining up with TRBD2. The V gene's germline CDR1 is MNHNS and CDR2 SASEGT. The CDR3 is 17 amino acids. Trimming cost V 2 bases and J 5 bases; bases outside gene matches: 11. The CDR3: CASSENPSGRVGETQYF. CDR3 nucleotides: TGTGCCAGCAGTGAAAATCCTAGCGGGAGAGTGGGGGAGACCCAGTACTTC.

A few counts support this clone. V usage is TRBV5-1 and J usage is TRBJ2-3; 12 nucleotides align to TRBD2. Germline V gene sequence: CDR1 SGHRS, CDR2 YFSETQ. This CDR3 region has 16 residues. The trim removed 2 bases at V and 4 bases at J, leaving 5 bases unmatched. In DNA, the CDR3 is TGCGCCAGCAGCTTTGATCTAGCGGGGGGGTCAGATACGCAGTATTTT. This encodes CASSFDLAGGSDTQYF.

The CDR3 DNA follows: TGTGCCAGTACCATCCGGGACAGGGTGGGAAGTGGCTACACCTTC. Residues: CASTIRDRVGSGYTF. This chain joins TRBV19 and TRBJ1-2, with 9 bases fitting TRBD1. The V gene end was trimmed by 7 bases and the J gene end by 7 bases; junction bases not matched to a gene: 13. CDR1 and CDR2 from the germline V gene are LNHDA and SQIVND (reference sequence). CDR3 length equals 15 residues.

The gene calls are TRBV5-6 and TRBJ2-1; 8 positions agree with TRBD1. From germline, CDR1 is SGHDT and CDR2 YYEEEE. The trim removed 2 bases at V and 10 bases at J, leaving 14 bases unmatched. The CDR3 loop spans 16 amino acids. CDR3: CASSLRGQGRLREQFF. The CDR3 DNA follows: TGTGCCAGCAGCTTACGCGGACAGGGAAGACTCAGGGAGCAGTTCTTC. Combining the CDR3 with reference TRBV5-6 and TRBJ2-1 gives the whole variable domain DAGVTQSPTHLIKTRGQQVTLRCSPKSGHDTVSWYQQALGQGPQFIFQYYEEEERQRGNFPDRFSGHQFPNYSSELNVNALLLGDSALYLCASSLRGQGRLREQFFGPGTRLTVL.

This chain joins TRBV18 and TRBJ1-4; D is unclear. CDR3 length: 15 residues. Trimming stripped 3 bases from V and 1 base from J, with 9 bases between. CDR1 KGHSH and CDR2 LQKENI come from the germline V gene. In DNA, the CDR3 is TGTGCCAGCTCACCGTTACACTTAACTAATGAAAAACTGTTTTTT. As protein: CASSPLHLTNEKLFF.

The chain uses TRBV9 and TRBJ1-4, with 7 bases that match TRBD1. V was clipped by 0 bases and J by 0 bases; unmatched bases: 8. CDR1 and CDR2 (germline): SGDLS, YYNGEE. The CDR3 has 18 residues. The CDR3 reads CASSVGNRGRSTNEKLFF. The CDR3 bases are TGTGCCAGCAGCGTAGGGAACAGGGGCCGCTCAACTAATGAAAAACTGTTTTTT. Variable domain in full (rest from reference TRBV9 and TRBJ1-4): DSGVTQTPKHLITATGQRVTLRCSPRSGDLSVYWYQQSLDQGLQFLIQYYNGEERAKGNILERFSAQQFPDLHSELNLSSLELGDSALYFCASSVGNRGRSTNEKLFFGSGTQLSVL.